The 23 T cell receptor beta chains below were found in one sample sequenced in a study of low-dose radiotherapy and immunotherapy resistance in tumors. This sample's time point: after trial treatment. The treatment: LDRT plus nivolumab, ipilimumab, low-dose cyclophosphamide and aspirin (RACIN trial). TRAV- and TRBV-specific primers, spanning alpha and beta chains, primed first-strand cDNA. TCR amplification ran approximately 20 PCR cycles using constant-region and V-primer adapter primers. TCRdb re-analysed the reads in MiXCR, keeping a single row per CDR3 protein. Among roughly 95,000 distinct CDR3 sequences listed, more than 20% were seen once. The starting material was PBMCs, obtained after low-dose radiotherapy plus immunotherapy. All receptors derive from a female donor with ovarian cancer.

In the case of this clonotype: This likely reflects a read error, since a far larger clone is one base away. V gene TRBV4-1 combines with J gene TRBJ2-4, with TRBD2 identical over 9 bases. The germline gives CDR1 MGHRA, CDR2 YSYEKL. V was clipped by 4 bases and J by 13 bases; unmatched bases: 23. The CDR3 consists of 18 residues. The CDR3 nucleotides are TGCGCCAGCAGCCGCGAACCCCGATTAGGACTAGCGAGAAATGAGCAGTACTTC. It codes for CASSREPRLGLARNEQYF.

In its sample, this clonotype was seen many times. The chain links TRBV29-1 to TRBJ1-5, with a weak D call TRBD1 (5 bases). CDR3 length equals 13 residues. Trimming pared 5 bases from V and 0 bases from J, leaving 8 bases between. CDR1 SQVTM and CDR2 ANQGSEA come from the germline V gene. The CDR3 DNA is TGCAGCGTTTCAGGGCCTAGCAATCAGCCCCAGCATTTT. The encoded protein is CSVSGPSNQPQHF.

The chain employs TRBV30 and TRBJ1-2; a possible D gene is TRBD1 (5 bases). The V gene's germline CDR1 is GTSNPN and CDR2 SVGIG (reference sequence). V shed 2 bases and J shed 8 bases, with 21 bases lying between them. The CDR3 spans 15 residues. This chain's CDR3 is CAWSRGAGPSGGYTF. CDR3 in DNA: TGTGCCTGGAGTAGGGGCGCGGGACCCTCTGGCGGCTACACCTTC.

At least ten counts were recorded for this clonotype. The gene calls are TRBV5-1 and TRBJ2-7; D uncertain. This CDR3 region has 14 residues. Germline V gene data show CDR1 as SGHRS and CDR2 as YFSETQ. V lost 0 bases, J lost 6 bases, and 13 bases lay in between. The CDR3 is CASSLDRVLSEQYF. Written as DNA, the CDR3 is TGCGCCAGCAGCTTGGATCGGGTACTGTCCGAGCAGTACTTC.

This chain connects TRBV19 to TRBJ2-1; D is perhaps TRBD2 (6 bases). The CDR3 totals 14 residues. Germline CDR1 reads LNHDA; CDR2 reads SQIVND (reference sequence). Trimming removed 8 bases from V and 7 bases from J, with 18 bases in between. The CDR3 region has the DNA TGTGCCAGTTTTGGAGGGTCGTTGTGGAATGAGCAGTTCTTC. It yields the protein CASFGGSLWNEQFF.

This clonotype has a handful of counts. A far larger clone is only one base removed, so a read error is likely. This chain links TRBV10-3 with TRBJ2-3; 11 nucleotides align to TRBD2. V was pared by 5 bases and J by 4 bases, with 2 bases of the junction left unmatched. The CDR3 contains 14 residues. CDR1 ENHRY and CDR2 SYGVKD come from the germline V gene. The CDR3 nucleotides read TGTGCCATCAGTTTAGCGGGAGGGCCAGATACGCAGTATTTT. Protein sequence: CAISLAGGPDTQYF.

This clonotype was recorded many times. The CDR3 bases are TGTGCCAGCTCACCATATGTACAGGCGAACACCGGGGAGCTGTTTTTT. This sequence encodes CASSPYVQANTGELFF. The chain combines TRBV18 with TRBJ2-2, with D possibly being TRBD1 (5 bases). Germline lookup yields CDR1 KGHSH and CDR2 LQKENI. V lost 2 bases and J lost 0, with 10 bases in between. The CDR3 totals 16 residues.

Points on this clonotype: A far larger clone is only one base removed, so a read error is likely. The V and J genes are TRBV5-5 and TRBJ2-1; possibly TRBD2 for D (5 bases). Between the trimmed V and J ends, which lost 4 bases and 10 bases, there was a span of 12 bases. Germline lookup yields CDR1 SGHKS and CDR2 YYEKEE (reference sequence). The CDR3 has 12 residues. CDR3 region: CASSHADYEQFF. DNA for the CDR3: TGTGCCAGCAGCCATGCCGACTACGAGCAGTTCTTC.

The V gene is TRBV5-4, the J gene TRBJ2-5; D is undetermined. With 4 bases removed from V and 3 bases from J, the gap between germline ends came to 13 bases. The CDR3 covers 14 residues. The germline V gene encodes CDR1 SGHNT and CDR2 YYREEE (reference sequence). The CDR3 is CASSQTGREETQYF. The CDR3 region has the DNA TGTGCCAGCAGCCAGACGGGTAGGGAAGAGACCCAGTACTTC.

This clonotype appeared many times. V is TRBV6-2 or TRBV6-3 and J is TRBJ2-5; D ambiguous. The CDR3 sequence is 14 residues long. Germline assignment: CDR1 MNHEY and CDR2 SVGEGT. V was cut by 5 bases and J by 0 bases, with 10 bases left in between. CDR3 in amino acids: CASSRSFYQETQYF. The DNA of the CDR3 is TGTGCCAGCAGTCGCTCCTTTTACCAAGAGACCCAGTACTTC.

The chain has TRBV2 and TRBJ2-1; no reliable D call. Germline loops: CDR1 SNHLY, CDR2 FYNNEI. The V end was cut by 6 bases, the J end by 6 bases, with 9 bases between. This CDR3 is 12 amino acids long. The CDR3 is CASSRHGNEQFF. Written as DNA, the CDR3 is TGTGCCAGCAGCCGACACGGCAATGAGCAGTTCTTC. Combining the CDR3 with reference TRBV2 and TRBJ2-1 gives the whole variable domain EPEVTQTPSHQVTQMGQEVILRCVPISNHLYFYWYRQILGQKVEFLVSFYNNEISEKSEIFDDQFSVERPDGSNFTLKIRSTKLEDSAMYFCASSRHGNEQFFGPGTRLTVL.

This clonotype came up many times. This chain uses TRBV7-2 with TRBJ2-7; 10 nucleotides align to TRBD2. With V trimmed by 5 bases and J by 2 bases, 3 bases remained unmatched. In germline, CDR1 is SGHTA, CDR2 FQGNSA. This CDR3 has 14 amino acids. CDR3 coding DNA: TGTGCCAGCAGCCCAAGCGGGGGGGCCTACGAGCAGTACTTC. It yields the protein CASSPSGGAYEQYF.

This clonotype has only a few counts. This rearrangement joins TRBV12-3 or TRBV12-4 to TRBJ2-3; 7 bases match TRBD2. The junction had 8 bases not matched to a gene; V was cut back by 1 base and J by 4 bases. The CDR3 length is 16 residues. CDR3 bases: TGTGCCAGCAGTTTAGTGTCTAGCGGTTCTGCAGATACGCAGTATTTT. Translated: CASSLVSSGSADTQYF.

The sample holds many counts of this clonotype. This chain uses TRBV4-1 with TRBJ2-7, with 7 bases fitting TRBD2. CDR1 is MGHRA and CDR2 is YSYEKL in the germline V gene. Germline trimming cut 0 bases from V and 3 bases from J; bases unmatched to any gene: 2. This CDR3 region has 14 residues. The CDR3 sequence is CASSQDPSGYEQYF. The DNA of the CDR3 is TGCGCCAGCAGCCAAGACCCTAGCGGCTACGAGCAGTACTTC.

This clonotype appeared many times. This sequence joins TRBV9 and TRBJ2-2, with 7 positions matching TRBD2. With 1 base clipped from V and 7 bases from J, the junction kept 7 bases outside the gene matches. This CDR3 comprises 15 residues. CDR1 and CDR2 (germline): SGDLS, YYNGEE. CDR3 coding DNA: TGTGCCAGCAGCGTATCCGGGGGGTATGGCGGGGAGCTGTTTTTT. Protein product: CASSVSGGYGGELFF. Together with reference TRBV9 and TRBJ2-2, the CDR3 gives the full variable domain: DSGVTQTPKHLITATGQRVTLRCSPRSGDLSVYWYQQSLDQGLQFLIQYYNGEERAKGNILERFSAQQFPDLHSELNLSSLELGDSALYFCASSVSGGYGGELFFGEGSRLTVL.

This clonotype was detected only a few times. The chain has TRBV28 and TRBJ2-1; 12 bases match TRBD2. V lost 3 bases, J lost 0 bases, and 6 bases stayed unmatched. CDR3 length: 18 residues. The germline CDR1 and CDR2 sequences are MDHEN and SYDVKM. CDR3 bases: TGTGCCAGCAGTTTTGCTAGCGGGGGGGGTAGCTCCTACAATGAGCAGTTCTTC. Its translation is CASSFASGGGSSYNEQFF. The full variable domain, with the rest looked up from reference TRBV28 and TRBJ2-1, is DVKVTQSSRYLVKRTGEKVFLECVQDMDHENMFWYRQDPGLGLRLIYFSYDVKMKEKGDIPEGYSVSREKKERFSLILESASTNQTSMYLCASSFASGGGSSYNEQFFGPGTRLTVL.

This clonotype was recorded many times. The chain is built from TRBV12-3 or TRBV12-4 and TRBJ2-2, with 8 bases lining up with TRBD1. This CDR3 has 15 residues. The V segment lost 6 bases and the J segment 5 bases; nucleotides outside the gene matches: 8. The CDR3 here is CASRPTGGITGELFF. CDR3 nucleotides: TGTGCCAGCAGACCTACAGGGGGTATAACCGGGGAGCTGTTTTTT.

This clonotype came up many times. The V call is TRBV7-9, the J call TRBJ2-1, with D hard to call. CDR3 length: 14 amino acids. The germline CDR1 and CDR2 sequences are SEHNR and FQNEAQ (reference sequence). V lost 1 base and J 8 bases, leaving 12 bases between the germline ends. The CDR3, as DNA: TGTGCCAGCAGCTTAGACCGGCCCGAGGATGAGCAGTTCTTC. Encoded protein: CASSLDRPEDEQFF.

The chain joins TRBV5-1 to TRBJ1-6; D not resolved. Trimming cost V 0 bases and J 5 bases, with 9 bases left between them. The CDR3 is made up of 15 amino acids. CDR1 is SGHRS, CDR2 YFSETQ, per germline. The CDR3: CASSLDRADNSPLHF. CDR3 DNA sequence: TGCGCCAGCAGCTTGGATCGGGCCGATAATTCACCCCTCCACTTT.

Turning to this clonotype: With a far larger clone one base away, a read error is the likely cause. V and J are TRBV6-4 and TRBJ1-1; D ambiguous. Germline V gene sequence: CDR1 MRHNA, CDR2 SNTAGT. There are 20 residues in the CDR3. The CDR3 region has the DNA TGTGCCTGCAGTTACTCGGGAGGTTCCACGGCAAGCTACATGAACACTGAAGCTTTCTTT. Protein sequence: CACSYSGGSTASYMNTEAFF.

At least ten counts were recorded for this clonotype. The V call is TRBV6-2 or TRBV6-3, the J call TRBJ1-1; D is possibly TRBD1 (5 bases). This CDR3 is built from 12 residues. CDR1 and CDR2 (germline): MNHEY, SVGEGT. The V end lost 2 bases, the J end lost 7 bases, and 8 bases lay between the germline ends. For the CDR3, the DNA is TGTGCCAGCAGTTACGGGGCTGGTGAAGCTTTCTTT. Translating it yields CASSYGAGEAFF.

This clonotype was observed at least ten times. CDR3 nucleotides: TGTGCCAGCAGCTTGTACAGTGGGCCCGGGACAGATACGCAGTATTTT. Protein: CASSLYSGPGTDTQYF. The chain employs TRBV5-4 and TRBJ2-3, with D unresolved. CDR1 is SGHNT, CDR2 YYREEE, per germline (reference sequence). This CDR3 has 16 residues. Trimming shortened V by 1 base and J by 3 bases, and 15 bases separated the two germline ends.

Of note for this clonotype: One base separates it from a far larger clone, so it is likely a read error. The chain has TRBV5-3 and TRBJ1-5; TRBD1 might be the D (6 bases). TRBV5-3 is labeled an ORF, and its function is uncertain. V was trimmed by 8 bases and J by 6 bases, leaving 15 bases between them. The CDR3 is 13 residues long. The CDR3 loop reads CASSRNRVQPQHF. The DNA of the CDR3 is TGTGCCAGCAGCCGTAACAGGGTTCAGCCCCAGCATTTT.